These 19 T cell receptor beta chains were all obtained from the same sample, sequenced in a study of T cell responses to AZD1222 COVID-19 vaccine. Only in-frame clones appear in the TCRdb table, and some are missing; sequencing was by immunoSEQ multiplex PCR. Seen here are over 120,000 clones, 86% observed once, and the top ten hold around 5.1%. The starting material was peripheral blood, obtained 28 days after the second AZD1222 dose. The receptors come from an adult who received the AZD1222 COVID-19 vaccine.

The chain joins TRBV6-5 to TRBJ1-2; 7 nucleotides agree with TRBD1. The ends lost 8 bases at V and 3 bases at J; junction bases unmatched: 3. In germline, CDR1 is MNHEY, CDR2 SVGAGI. The CDR3 totals 12 residues. This chain's CDR3 is CASGTVYYGYTF. For the CDR3, the DNA is TGTGCCAGCGGGACAGTGTACTATGGCTACACCTTC.

The gene calls are TRBV6-1 and TRBJ1-2, with D possibly being TRBD1 (5 bases). V lost 0 bases and J 3 bases, leaving 11 bases between the germline ends. CDR3 length equals 15 residues. Germline-derived CDR1 and CDR2 are MNHNS and SASEGT. The CDR3 region is CASSEAVDSYYGYTF. In nucleotides, the CDR3 is TGTGCCAGCAGTGAAGCGGTTGACAGTTACTATGGCTACACCTTC.

V gene TRBV3-1 (or the pseudogene TRBV3-2) combines with J gene TRBJ2-1, with 13 bases fitting TRBD2. This CDR3 comprises 16 residues. Germline CDR1 reads LGHDT; CDR2 reads YNNKEL (reference sequence). J lost 8 bases, V lost 4 bases, and 8 bases had no gene match. CDR3 amino acids: CASSPGTSGIPHEQFF. In DNA, the CDR3 is TGTGCCAGCAGCCCTGGGACTAGCGGGATCCCCCATGAGCAGTTCTTC.

V is TRBV7-6 and J is TRBJ1-2, with 9 bases that match TRBD1. V shed 2 bases, J shed 5 bases, and the junction held 9 bases outside the gene matches. Germline-derived CDR1 and CDR2 are SGHVS and FNYEAQ. The CDR3 covers 16 residues. CDR3 coding DNA: TGTGCCAGCAGCTTAAATAGTCGGACAGGGGCTTATGGCTACACCTTC. Translation: CASSLNSRTGAYGYTF.

The chain combines TRBV9 with TRBJ2-1, with TRBD2 matching 8 bases. The CDR3 runs 16 residues. Germline-derived CDR1 and CDR2 are SGDLS and YYNGEE. The V segment lost 0 bases and the J segment 6 bases; nucleotides outside the gene matches: 8. CDR3 region: CASSVGGAGGTNEQFF. As DNA, the CDR3 is TGTGCCAGCAGCGTAGGAGGGGCGGGGGGCACCAATGAGCAGTTCTTC.

V gene TRBV7-2 combines with J gene TRBJ2-3; 8 nucleotides agree with TRBD2. Germline CDR1 SGHTA, CDR2 FQGNSA. J was trimmed by 5 bases and V by 2 bases; bases with no gene match: 3. This CDR3 spans 14 amino acids. For the CDR3, the DNA is TGTGCCAGCAGCTTACGGGGGGGTGGAGATACGCAGTATTTT. As protein: CASSLRGGGDTQYF.

V is TRBV18 and J is TRBJ1-2; D may be TRBD1 (6 bases). Looked up from germline, CDR1 is KGHSH and CDR2 is LQKENI. The V gene lost 6 bases and the J gene lost 5 bases, with 16 bases spanning the gap. The CDR3 loop spans 14 amino acids. The CDR3 bases are TGTGCCAGCTCCAACCAGCGACAGGATTATGGCTACACCTTC. Its translation is CASSNQRQDYGYTF. Together with reference TRBV18 and TRBJ1-2, the CDR3 gives the full variable domain: NAGVMQNPRHLVRRRGQEARLRCSPMKGHSHVYWYRQLPEEGLKFMVYLQKENIIDESGMPKERFSAEFPKEGPSILRIQQVVRGDSAAYFCASSNQRQDYGYTFGSGTRLTVV.

This clone was observed once. The chain joins TRBV4-1 to TRBJ1-3; tentative D call: TRBD1 (6 bases). Germline V lookup: CDR1 MGHRA, CDR2 YSYEKL. The CDR3 has 17 residues. Trimming removed 3 bases from V and 0 bases from J, with 15 bases in between. CDR3 region: CASSQTPGGGSGNTIYF. In DNA form, the CDR3 reads TGCGCCAGCAGCCAGACCCCCGGAGGGGGCTCTGGAAACACCATATATTTT.

CDR3 nucleotide sequence: TGTGCCAGCAGCCAAGGGGCGCAGGCCCTCTACACCTTC. Translation gives CASSQGAQALYTF. The chain is built from TRBV4-2 and TRBJ1-2; D is unclear. Germline values: CDR1 LGHNA, CDR2 YNFKEQ. This CDR3 has 13 residues. Trimming removed 1 base at V and 10 bases at J, with 13 bases between.

The chain recombines TRBV11-2 with TRBJ1-2, with TRBD1 matching 7 bases. J lost 7 bases, V lost 10 bases, and 15 bases had no gene match. The CDR3 covers 14 residues. Germline-derived CDR1 and CDR2 are SGHAT and FQNNGV. The CDR3 DNA sequence: TGTGCCATCCGACAGGGTCAAGGGAGGGGTGGCTACACCTTC. Protein product: CAIRQGQGRGGYTF.

The gene calls are TRBV2 and TRBJ2-3; a weak D match, TRBD2 (6 bases). Trimming stripped 4 bases from V and 1 base from J, with 18 bases between. Germline V gives CDR1 SNHLY, CDR2 FYNNEI. The CDR3 extends over 17 amino acids. The CDR3 region is CASSVGDSPSGTDTQYF. The CDR3 nucleotides read TGTGCCAGCAGTGTAGGGGATTCTCCTAGCGGCACAGATACGCAGTATTTT. Combining the CDR3 with reference TRBV2 and TRBJ2-3 gives the whole variable domain EPEVTQTPSHQVTQMGQEVILRCVPISNHLYFYWYRQILGQKVEFLVSFYNNEISEKSEIFDDQFSVERPDGSNFTLKIRSTKLEDSAMYFCASSVGDSPSGTDTQYFGPGTRLTVL.

V gene TRBV30 combines with J gene TRBJ1-1, with a possible D match to TRBD1 (5 bases). The length of the CDR3 is 13 residues. Germline CDR1 is GTSNPN and CDR2 is SVGIG (reference sequence). V dropped 3 bases and J dropped 4 bases, with 12 bases sitting between them. In DNA, the CDR3 is TGTGCCTGGAGAAAGACGGGGGGCACTGAAGCTTTCTTT. Residues: CAWRKTGGTEAFF.

The J gene is TRBJ1-1, the V gene TRBV29-1, with D possibly being TRBD1 (6 bases). This CDR3 spans 13 amino acids. Trimming took off 2 bases at V and 1 base at J, with 8 bases between the two ends. Germline CDR1 reads SQVTM; CDR2 reads ANQGSEA. CDR3 in amino acids: CSVERGQNTEAFF. The DNA of the CDR3 is TGCAGCGTTGAAAGGGGACAGAACACTGAAGCTTTCTTT.

The chain uses TRBV1 and TRBJ2-7; the table names TRBD2, a call not compared with the DNA. TRBV1 is assigned pseudogene status. The CDR3 is 17 residues long. The CDR3 protein is CTSSQIKWGTSAYEQYF. The DNA for the CDR3 is TGCACCAGCAGCCAAATTAAGTGGGGGACTAGCGCTTACGAGCAGTACTTC.

This clone was recorded once. This sample includes further DNA sequences coding for the same CDR3. The genes are TRBV4-2 and TRBJ1-3; D remains unclear. The CDR3 consists of 13 residues. V dropped 6 bases and J dropped 3 bases, with 9 bases sitting between them. Germline CDR1 LGHNA, CDR2 YNFKEQ. The CDR3 sequence: CASSPQVGNTIYF. CDR3 bases: TGTGCCAGCAGTCCCCAGGTTGGAAACACCATATATTTT.

This clone was found once. The chain is built from TRBV29-1 and TRBJ2-1; D remains ambiguous. The CDR3 covers 12 residues. V dropped 7 bases and J dropped 9 bases, with 16 bases sitting between them. CDR1 is SQVTM and CDR2 is ANQGSEA in the germline V gene. This CDR3 is CSAISGGSEQFF. In DNA, the CDR3 is TGCAGCGCTATATCTGGTGGCAGTGAGCAGTTCTTC.

This chain connects TRBV14 to TRBJ2-2; unclear D gene. This CDR3 is 14 amino acids long. Trimming cost V 7 bases and J 5 bases, with 14 bases left between them. Germline loops: CDR1 SGHDN, CDR2 FVKESK. In DNA, the CDR3 is TGTGCCAGCACGGCGGCCTCCTCGACCGGGGAGCTGTTTTTT. Translating it yields CASTAASSTGELFF.

This sequence joins TRBV2 and TRBJ1-2, with D possibly being TRBD1 (5 bases). The CDR3 sequence is 12 residues long. In germline, CDR1 is SNHLY, CDR2 FYNNEI. The V end lost 7 bases, the J end lost 5 bases, and 11 bases lay between the germline ends. The CDR3 loop reads CASIRGEYGYTF. The CDR3 DNA sequence: TGTGCCAGCATTCGGGGGGAGTATGGCTACACCTTC.

The chain joins TRBV7-9 to TRBJ2-7; D is perhaps TRBD1 (6 bases). V was pared by 5 bases and J by 0 bases, with 17 bases between. The V gene's germline CDR1 is SEHNR and CDR2 FQNEAQ (reference sequence). The CDR3 extends over 16 amino acids. In nucleotides, the CDR3 is TGTGCCAGCAGCGCACTTGGGGGACACAGCTCCTACGAGCAGTACTTC. It codes for CASSALGGHSSYEQYF.